This passage covers 21 T cell receptor beta chains from one sample sequenced in a study of blood T cells in healthy people across ages. Primed by a sample-barcoded 5' primer and a J-beta primer mix, a second PCR proceeded for about 6 to 11 cycles. TCRdb independently ran MiXCR on the 5' RACE reads; one entry per CDR3 protein. Of more than 800,000 distinct CDR3 sequences in the sample, more than 25% are singletons; the top ten hold 17%. Sequencing used blood. The receptors here all came from a woman over 75 in good health.

There are many counts of this clonotype. This chain connects TRBV6-2 or TRBV6-3 to TRBJ2-7, with 9 bases lining up with TRBD1. The CDR3 has 13 residues. From germline, CDR1 is MNHEY and CDR2 SVGEGT. V lost 8 bases, J lost 4 bases, and 6 bases stayed unmatched. DNA for the CDR3: TGTGCCAGCCATCCCGGACAGGGGTACGAGCAGTACTTC. Its translation: CASHPGQGYEQYF.

The chain carries TRBV6-6 and TRBJ1-1; D is undetermined. Germline lookup yields CDR1 MNHNY and CDR2 SVGAGI (reference sequence). The CDR3 is 13 residues long. The V end lost 2 bases, the J end lost 6 bases, and 10 bases lay between the germline ends. The CDR3 DNA follows: TGTGCCAGCAGTTACGGCCAGCCCGCTGAAGCTTTCTTT. This translates into CASSYGQPAEAFF.

This clonotype was counted at least ten times. The chain has TRBV4-3 and TRBJ2-3; D not resolved. Trimming took off 1 base at V and 0 bases at J, with 11 bases between the two ends. Germline loops: CDR1 LGHNA, CDR2 YSLEER. The CDR3 covers 16 residues. This chain's CDR3 is CASSQGLAPSTDTQYF. The CDR3 bases are TGCGCCAGCAGCCAAGGTTTAGCCCCTAGCACAGATACGCAGTATTTT.

Ten or more counts support this clonotype. V and J are TRBV5-1 and TRBJ2-5; 8 nucleotides match TRBD1. CDR3 length equals 14 residues. J gave up 4 bases and V 3 bases, and 5 bases lay outside the gene matches. CDR1 is SGHRS, CDR2 YFSETQ, per germline. CDR3 region: CASSSKTGAETQYF. The DNA for the CDR3 is TGCGCCAGCAGCTCTAAGACAGGGGCAGAGACCCAGTACTTC.

The genes are TRBV5-1 and TRBJ2-5, with D tentatively TRBD2 (5 bases). Germline-derived CDR1 and CDR2 are SGHRS and YFSETQ. This CDR3 is built from 15 residues. Between the trimmed V and J ends, which lost 4 bases and 5 bases, there was a span of 18 bases. The CDR3 loop is CASSLTPADGETQYF. The DNA of the CDR3 is TGCGCCAGCAGCCTGACTCCAGCGGACGGGGAGACCCAGTACTTC.

This clonotype was seen repeatedly, ten times or more. The chain couples TRBV20-1 to TRBJ1-2; D is undetermined. CDR1 is DFQATT and CDR2 is SNEGSKA in the germline V gene (reference sequence). V lost 0 bases and J 9 bases, leaving 14 bases between the germline ends. The CDR3 loop spans 13 amino acids. CDR3 region: CSARDLIRDSYTF. The CDR3 DNA reads as TGCAGTGCTAGAGATCTCATTCGGGATAGCTACACCTTC.

This clonotype was counted ten times or more. The rearrangement links TRBV7-2 to TRBJ1-6; D possibly corresponds to TRBD1 (5 bases). Trimming removed 1 base from V and 5 bases from J, with 12 bases in between. Germline V gene lookup returns CDR1 SGHTA and CDR2 FQGNSA. The CDR3 loop spans 16 amino acids. CDR3: CASSLVGTRNNSPLHF. DNA of the CDR3: TGTGCCAGCAGCTTAGTCGGGACTCGGAATAATTCACCCCTCCACTTT.

J is TRBJ2-3 and V is TRBV12-3 or TRBV12-4; D is perhaps TRBD2 (6 bases). The ends were cut back, 7 bases at V and 0 bases at J, with 14 bases in the middle. CDR3 length equals 15 residues. CDR3 amino acids: CASIQGSGSTDTQYF. The CDR3 DNA is TGTGCCAGCATTCAAGGTAGCGGCAGCACAGATACGCAGTATTTT.

The V gene is TRBV4-2, the J gene TRBJ2-6, with 9 bases fitting TRBD1. Germline CDR1 is LGHNA and CDR2 is YNFKEQ. The CDR3 is 21 amino acids. Unmatched junction bases numbered 13, after V lost 1 base and J lost 0 bases. CDR3 DNA: TGTGCCAGCAGCCAAGGACCGCCCGGGACAGGGCAAATCTCTGGGGCCAACGTCCTGACTTTC. This sequence encodes CASSQGPPGTGQISGANVLTF.

The sample holds a few counts of this clonotype. J is TRBJ2-6 and V is TRBV6-2 or TRBV6-3; D possibly corresponds to TRBD2 (5 bases). The CDR3 sequence is 17 residues long. Germline CDR1 and CDR2: MNHEY and SVGEGT. Trimming took 0 bases from V and 0 from J, leaving 9 bases between them. The CDR3 nucleotides are TGTGCCAGCAGTTACTCGAGAGGGAACTCTGGGGCCAACGTCCTGACTTTC. It translates to CASSYSRGNSGANVLTF.

At least ten counts were recorded for this clonotype. The V call is TRBV7-2, the J call TRBJ2-5, with D perhaps matching TRBD2 (7 bases). Trimming stripped 1 base from V and 5 bases from J, with 17 bases between. The CDR3 extends over 16 amino acids. Germline V gives CDR1 SGHTA, CDR2 FQGNSA. The CDR3 here is CASSLGGFGGQETQYF. The CDR3 DNA reads as TGTGCCAGCAGCTTAGGGGGTTTCGGGGGGCAGGAGACCCAGTACTTC.

The table lists this clonotype with many counts. The V call is TRBV2, the J call TRBJ2-3; maybe TRBD1 (6 bases). Trimming took 7 bases from V and 5 from J, leaving 19 bases between them. The CDR3 covers 15 residues. Germline CDR1 reads SNHLY; CDR2 reads FYNNEI. CDR3 nucleotides: TGTGCCAGCACCACCGGGCCTCGAGGGGGAGATACGCAGTATTTT. Protein: CASTTGPRGGDTQYF. Drawing the rest from reference TRBV2 and TRBJ2-3, the complete variable domain is EPEVTQTPSHQVTQMGQEVILRCVPISNHLYFYWYRQILGQKVEFLVSFYNNEISEKSEIFDDQFSVERPDGSNFTLKIRSTKLEDSAMYFCASTTGPRGGDTQYFGPGTRLTVL.

On this clonotype itself: A read error may explain this, as a much larger clone is one base away. V and J are TRBV20-1 and TRBJ2-2; D might be TRBD2 (5 bases). The CDR3 length is 16 residues. Germline V lookup: CDR1 DFQATT, CDR2 SNEGSKA (reference sequence). This CDR3 is CSARDRTGWVTGEPFF. In DNA form, the CDR3 reads TGCAGTGCTAGAGATCGGACGGGTTGGGTCACCGGGGAGCCGTTTTTT.

On this clonotype itself: A read error may explain this, as a much larger clone is one base away. CDR3 residues: CASSQESADRGNEQYF. CDR3 nucleotides: TGCGCCAGCAGCCAAGAAAGCGCCGACAGGGGCAATGAGCAGTACTTC. The chain has TRBV4-3 and TRBJ2-7; 8 bases are shared with TRBD1. Germline V gene data show CDR1 as LGHNA and CDR2 as YSLEER. The CDR3 has 16 residues. Germline trimming cut 0 bases from V and 7 bases from J; bases unmatched to any gene: 11.

This clonotype was detected only once. A much larger clone is a single base away; this may be a read error. The chain couples TRBV18 to TRBJ2-1, with D possibly TRBD1 on 5 matching bases. This CDR3 has 15 amino acids. From germline, CDR1 is KGHSH and CDR2 LQKENI. The CDR3 nucleotides read TGTGTCAGCTCACCTAGGGGCCGTCAGTACAATGAGCAGTTCTTC. Residues: CVSSPRGRQYNEQFF.

A few counts support this clonotype. The V and J genes are TRBV5-6 and TRBJ1-2; no reliable D call. The germline V and J ends were trimmed by 4 bases and 8 bases, with 21 bases remaining between them. This CDR3 spans 15 amino acids. Per germline, CDR1 SGHDT and CDR2 YYEEEE. The CDR3 here is CASSLRAQVLRGYTF. CDR3 in DNA: TGTGCCAGCAGCCTGCGGGCACAAGTCCTTAGGGGCTACACCTTC.

This clonotype was found many times. The CDR3 DNA reads TGTGCCAGCAGTGGGACCGGGACAGGGGTCTCCTACGAGCAGTACTTC. This encodes CASSGTGTGVSYEQYF. This chain links TRBV28 with TRBJ2-7; 10 bases are shared with TRBD1. J lost 0 bases, V lost 5 bases, and 7 bases had no gene match. In germline, CDR1 is MDHEN, CDR2 SYDVKM. This CDR3 is 16 amino acids long.

This clonotype was found many times. This chain links TRBV7-2 with TRBJ2-7; 11 positions agree with TRBD1. Germline trimming cut 8 bases from V and 4 bases from J; bases unmatched to any gene: 10. The CDR3 length is 15 residues. From germline, CDR1 is SGHTA and CDR2 FQGNSA. Here the CDR3 DNA reads TGTGCCAGCCGCCCTGGGGGGACAGGGGGGTACGAGCAGTACTTC. Protein product: CASRPGGTGGYEQYF.

This clonotype was recorded a few times. V gene TRBV24-1 combines with J gene TRBJ2-3; D might be TRBD2 (6 bases). The CDR3 is made up of 14 amino acids. Germline V gene data show CDR1 as KGHDR and CDR2 as SFDVKD. V was pared by 8 bases and J by 2 bases, with 13 bases between. This CDR3 is CATNSAGHTDTQYF. In DNA, the CDR3 is TGTGCCACCAATTCGGCGGGGCACACAGATACGCAGTATTTT.

This clonotype was seen at least ten times. The chain joins TRBV7-9 to TRBJ2-7, with D perhaps TRBD2 (5 bases). With 3 bases removed from V and 4 bases from J, the gap between germline ends came to 13 bases. The CDR3 runs to 14 residues. Germline CDR1 and CDR2: SEHNR and FQNEAQ (reference sequence). CDR3 in DNA: TGTGCCAGCAGCTTTGGTTCCGGGGAATACGAGCAGTACTTC. Its translation: CASSFGSGEYEQYF.

The sample holds many counts of this clonotype. The rearrangement uses TRBV25-1 and TRBJ2-4; TRBD1 is a possible D gene (6 bases). The CDR3 has 11 residues. CDR1 MGHDK and CDR2 SYGVNS come from the germline V gene. The V end lost 4 bases, the J end lost 8 bases, and 6 bases lay between the germline ends. The CDR3 reads CASSAGDIQYF. CDR3 nucleotides: TGTGCCAGCAGTGCAGGGGACATTCAGTACTTC.